The clone carrying this T cell receptor (beta chain) has at least ten counts. The source of the sample is a study of metastatic and nonmetastatic thyroid tumors. MiXCR re-clonotyped the PCR reads for TCRdb. The data contain tens of thousands of clones, roughly 23% of them singletons. Among the patients, none had received any treatment before thyroid surgery. This clonotype was obtained from a male donor with papillary thyroid cancer or a benign thyroid nodule (not recorded which). Some clones in this sample may be carry-over from other donors' samples. Material for sequencing was blood.

Here the CDR3 reads CAIGGPYNEQFF. For the CDR3, the DNA is TGTGCCATCGGGGGGCCCTACAATGAGCAGTTCTTC. J is TRBJ2-1 and V is TRBV5-8; weak D call: TRBD2 (7 bases). Germline CDR1 and CDR2: SGHTS and YDEGEE. CDR3 length equals 12 residues. V was trimmed by 9 bases and J by 2 bases, leaving 9 bases between them. Together with reference TRBV5-8 and TRBJ2-1, the CDR3 gives the full variable domain: EAGVTQSPTHLIKTRGQQATLRCSPISGHTSVYWYQQALGLGLQFLLWYDEGEERNRGNFPPRFSGRQFPNYSSELNVNALELEDSALYLCAIGGPYNEQFFGPGTRLTVL.